This T cell receptor beta chain was documented in a study of read filtering for tumor transcriptome and immune sequencing. At the level of the study: R-ISS stage counts were eight or nine for I, roughly 16 for II, six or seven for III. Study-level findings and limits: Correlation between methods rose after single-read clonotypes were removed. Sorted CD138-negative bone marrow cells were not purified T cells.

Germline V gene data show CDR1 as LGHNA and CDR2 as YNFKEQ. V was clipped by 1 base and J by 5 bases, with 6 bases between them. The CDR3 is 13 amino acids. The library was built from around 400 ng RNA with molecular barcoded adaptors for alpha/delta and beta/gamma chains. One entry per CDR3 protein results from TCRdb running MiXCR on the reads. Seen here are around 140,000 distinct CDR3 sequences, about 13% observed once, and the top ten hold 7% to 9%. This clonotype was seen many times. The target antigen is unknown. Sequences were obtained from a population of CD138-negative cells sorted from bone marrow. The chain couples TRBV4-2 to TRBJ2-1; D is undetermined. The receptor comes from a donor over 35 with multiple myeloma. In DNA, the CDR3 is TGTGCCAGCAGCCAAGGAGGTGACAATGAGCAGTTCTTC. Protein sequence: CASSQGGDNEQFF.